The 13 T cell receptor beta chains given below trace back to one sample, sequenced in a study of cytomegalovirus exposure and HLA in healthy donors. The study ran its PCR with 60 Vbeta and 13 Jbeta primers. Assay used: immunoSEQ multiplex PCR; TCRdb lists only in-frame clones, some missing. The sample consists of approximately 110,000 clones, 77% of them appearing once. The sample comprised PBMCs. All receptors come from a human donor in good health.

This clone was found a few times. V and J are TRBV11-1 and TRBJ2-6; TRBD2 matches at 8 bases. Trimming cost V 5 bases and J 3 bases; bases outside gene matches: 6. The CDR3 loop spans 16 amino acids. CDR1 is SGHAT, CDR2 FQDESV, per germline (reference sequence). CDR3 residues: CASSQVGTSGANVLTF. The CDR3 nucleotides read TGTGCCAGCAGCCAGGTGGGGACTAGTGGGGCCAACGTCCTGACTTTC.

CDR3 nucleotides: TGTGCCAGCAGCTTGGACAGGCCAGCCTACGAGCAGTACTTC. As protein: CASSLDRPAYEQYF. The chain is built from TRBV11-2 and TRBJ2-7, with TRBD1 identical over 7 bases. The CDR3 is 14 amino acids. Germline assignment: CDR1 SGHAT and CDR2 FQNNGV. The V segment lost 3 bases and the J segment 2 bases; nucleotides outside the gene matches: 4.

The chain uses TRBV5-4 and TRBJ1-6; possible D gene TRBD1, 6 bases. This CDR3 spans 14 amino acids. V gave up 4 bases and J gave up 9 bases, with 14 bases separating them. CDR1 SGHNT and CDR2 YYREEE come from the germline V gene (reference sequence). The CDR3 sequence: CASSEQGDSSPLHF. CDR3 coding DNA: TGTGCCAGCAGCGAACAGGGAGATAGTTCACCCCTCCACTTT.

The chain carries TRBV5-1 and TRBJ2-3, with TRBD1 matching 7 bases. Germline CDR1 reads SGHRS; CDR2 reads YFSETQ. The CDR3 totals 14 residues. V shed 1 base, J shed 3 bases, and the junction held 2 bases outside the gene matches. The chain's CDR3 is CASSLRGRTDTQYF. The CDR3 DNA sequence: TGCGCCAGCAGCTTGAGGGGGCGAACAGATACGCAGTATTTT.

This clone occurred once. J is TRBJ1-1 and V is TRBV2; weak D call: TRBD1 (5 bases). The CDR3 is 11 residues long. Germline V gives CDR1 SNHLY, CDR2 FYNNEI. Trimming took off 8 bases at V and 10 bases at J, with 14 bases between the two ends. The CDR3 sequence: CASSGGVGAFF. In nucleotides, the CDR3 is TGTGCCAGCTCGGGGGGGGTGGGAGCTTTCTTT.

This rearrangement joins TRBV19 to TRBJ2-7; 10 bases fit TRBD2. CDR3 length: 15 residues. J was trimmed by 6 bases and V by 7 bases; bases with no gene match: 12. Germline assignment: CDR1 LNHDA and CDR2 SQIVND (reference sequence). The DNA of the CDR3 is TGTGCCAGTACTATGCGGGCTAGCGGGAGCGGCGAGCAGTACTTC. Translating it yields CASTMRASGSGEQYF.

The V and J genes are TRBV6-5 and TRBJ1-6, with a possible D match to TRBD1 (6 bases). This CDR3 is built from 13 residues. Germline values: CDR1 MNHEY, CDR2 SVGAGI. The V gene lost 6 bases and the J gene lost 9 bases, with 12 bases spanning the gap. The CDR3 is CASSAGVGSPLHF. The CDR3 bases are TGTGCCAGCAGCGCAGGGGTGGGTTCACCCCTCCACTTT.

The genes are TRBV28 and TRBJ1-3, with D unresolved. The V gene lost 6 bases and the J gene lost 7 bases, with 13 bases spanning the gap. CDR1 and CDR2 from the germline V gene are MDHEN and SYDVKM. This CDR3 has 13 amino acids. CDR3 nucleotide sequence: TGTGCCAGCAGACCCAGCGGATGGAACACCATATATTTT. Translating it yields CASRPSGWNTIYF. Full variable domain (missing parts from reference TRBV28 and TRBJ1-3): DVKVTQSSRYLVKRTGEKVFLECVQDMDHENMFWYRQDPGLGLRLIYFSYDVKMKEKGDIPEGYSVSREKKERFSLILESASTNQTSMYLCASRPSGWNTIYFGEGSWLTVV.

The gene calls are TRBV28 and TRBJ1-3; no reliable D call. The germline V gene encodes CDR1 MDHEN and CDR2 SYDVKM. The CDR3 totals 17 residues. V was shortened by 3 bases and J by 0 bases, with 15 bases between the two germline ends. CDR3: CASSLELAVGSGNTIYF. CDR3 coding DNA: TGTGCCAGCAGTTTGGAGTTGGCAGTGGGCTCTGGAAACACCATATATTTT. Filled out from reference TRBV28 and TRBJ1-3, the complete variable domain reads DVKVTQSSRYLVKRTGEKVFLECVQDMDHENMFWYRQDPGLGLRLIYFSYDVKMKEKGDIPEGYSVSREKKERFSLILESASTNQTSMYLCASSLELAVGSGNTIYFGEGSWLTVV.

The chain carries TRBV19 and TRBJ2-5, with 7 positions matching TRBD2. The germline CDR1 and CDR2 sequences are LNHDA and SQIVND (reference sequence). This CDR3 is built from 14 residues. The junction had 7 bases not matched to a gene; V was cut back by 4 bases and J by 5 bases. The CDR3 loop reads CASSTRLAGETQYF. CDR3 in DNA: TGTGCCAGTAGTACCCGACTAGCCGGGGAGACCCAGTACTTC.

In regard to this clone: Other DNA sequences of this sample code for an identical CDR3. The chain links TRBV6-6 to TRBJ2-6; TRBD1 agrees at 7 bases. The V gene's germline CDR1 is MNHNY and CDR2 SVGAGI (reference sequence). The trim removed 5 bases at V and 2 bases at J, leaving 3 bases unmatched. The CDR3 totals 15 residues. The chain's CDR3 is CASSQTGTGANVLTF. CDR3 nucleotide sequence: TGTGCCAGCAGTCAGACAGGGACTGGGGCCAACGTCCTGACTTTC.

This rearrangement joins TRBV29-1 to TRBJ1-1, with 11 bases matching TRBD1. The CDR3 runs 14 residues. V was pared by 3 bases and J by 3 bases, with 3 bases of the junction left unmatched. Germline V gives CDR1 SQVTM, CDR2 ANQGSEA. CDR3 in DNA: TGCAGCGTTGATGGACAGGGGGCGGACACTGAAGCTTTCTTT. It codes for CSVDGQGADTEAFF.

V is TRBV11-2 and J is TRBJ1-1; the D is unclear. Germline CDR1 SGHAT, CDR2 FQNNGV. V was shortened by 5 bases and J by 6 bases, with 16 bases between the two germline ends. This CDR3 has 14 residues. DNA of the CDR3: TGTGCCAGCAGCCCTAGTCGGCTTGTCCCTGAAGCTTTCTTT. Residues: CASSPSRLVPEAFF.